The rows below give T cell receptor beta chains drawn from one sample of a study of blood T cell repertoires in COVID-19. Method: immunoSEQ multiplex PCR; TCRdb's copy keeps in-frame clones and lacks some. The repertoire consists of some 150,000 clones, with 75% to 85% occurring once and the leading ten covering approximately 9.4%. The specimen was peripheral blood. These receptors all stem from a woman aged 50 to 65 with acute or convalescent COVID-19. The CDR3 runs from the conserved cysteine through the conserved F or W. The D gene is left open where the match is weak. For some rows the clone size is stated as once, few or many, or as a class when expanded; others skip it.

d_call: NA; v_call: TRBV4-1; j_call: TRBJ2-4; clone_size: many; cdr3_aa: CASSQARRGRAKNIQYF; cdr3_nt: TGCGCCAGCAGCCAGGCGCGGCGGGGGCGCGCCAAAAACATTCAGTACTTC
d_call: NA; v_call: TRBV10-2; j_call: TRBJ2-7; clone_size: NA; cdr3_aa: CASSPDSYEQYF; cdr3_nt: TGCGCCAGCAGTCCAGACTCCTACGAGCAGTACTTC
d_call: NA; v_call: TRBV29-1; j_call: TRBJ2-2; clone_size: NA; cdr3_aa: CSVSERRNTGELFF; cdr3_nt: TGCAGCGTTTCTGAGCGGAGAAACACCGGGGAGCTGTTTTTT
d_call: NA; v_call: TRBV15; j_call: TRBJ1-2; clone_size: NA; cdr3_aa: CATSRDYQGLHGYTF; cdr3_nt: TGTGCCACCAGCAGAGATTATCAGGGGCTACATGGCTACACCTTC
d_call: TRBD2; v_call: TRBV4-2; j_call: TRBJ2-7; clone_size: NA; cdr3_aa: CASSPSGSWPSYEQYF; cdr3_nt: TGTGCCAGCAGCCCTAGCGGGAGTTGGCCATCCTACGAGCAGTACTTC
d_call: TRBD1; v_call: TRBV6-2/TRBV6-3; j_call: TRBJ2-4; clone_size: few; cdr3_aa: CASSPGDRLKNIQYF; cdr3_nt: TGTGCCAGCAGCCCCGGGGACAGACTCAAAAACATTCAGTACTTC
d_call: NA; v_call: TRBV27; j_call: TRBJ1-3; clone_size: NA; cdr3_aa: CASSLQWASGNTIYF; cdr3_nt: TGTGCCAGCAGTTTACAGTGGGCCTCTGGAAACACCATATATTTT
d_call: NA; v_call: TRBV21-1; j_call: TRBJ2-7; clone_size: NA; cdr3_aa: CASSAWLGFSYEQYF; cdr3_nt: TGTGCCAGCAGCGCCTGGCTCGGGTTCTCCTACGAGCAGTACTTC
d_call: TRBD1; v_call: TRBV12-3/TRBV12-4; j_call: TRBJ1-1; clone_size: NA; cdr3_aa: CASSSQGGTEAFF; cdr3_nt: TGTGCCAGCAGCTCACAGGGGGGCACTGAAGCTTTCTTT
d_call: NA; v_call: TRBV18; j_call: TRBJ2-2; clone_size: few; cdr3_aa: CASSPTPGQKNTGELFF; cdr3_nt: TGTGCCAGCTCACCTACACCGGGACAAAAAAACACCGGGGAGCTGTTTTTT
d_call: TRBD1; v_call: TRBV5-1; j_call: TRBJ2-3; clone_size: few; cdr3_aa: CASRLTGHTDTQYF; cdr3_nt: TGCGCCAGCAGACTGACAGGGCACACAGATACGCAGTATTTT
d_call: TRBD1; v_call: TRBV6-5; j_call: TRBJ1-5; clone_size: NA; cdr3_aa: CASSPRQGAFQPQHF; cdr3_nt: TGTGCCAGCAGTCCGCGACAGGGGGCGTTTCAGCCCCAGCATTTT
d_call: NA; v_call: TRBV28; j_call: TRBJ1-2; clone_size: NA; cdr3_aa: CASSPHQGAGYGYTF; cdr3_nt: TGTGCCAGCAGTCCGCATCAGGGCGCTGGCTATGGCTACACCTTC
d_call: NA; v_call: TRBV25-1; j_call: TRBJ1-2; clone_size: NA; cdr3_aa: CASSERTGYGYTF; cdr3_nt: TGTGCCAGCAGTGAAAGGACGGGGTATGGCTACACCTTC
d_call: NA; v_call: TRBV4-3; j_call: TRBJ2-1; clone_size: NA; cdr3_aa: CASSQEQFSYNEQFF; cdr3_nt: TGCGCCAGCAGCCAAGAACAGTTCTCCTACAATGAGCAGTTCTTC
d_call: TRBD1; v_call: TRBV6-2/TRBV6-3; j_call: TRBJ2-7; clone_size: NA; cdr3_aa: CASSYGPAGTGGWRTYEQYF; cdr3_nt: TGTGCCAGCAGTTACGGGCCGGCGGGGACAGGGGGCTGGCGGACCTACGAGCAGTACTTC
d_call: TRBD1; v_call: TRBV5-1; j_call: TRBJ1-1; clone_size: NA; cdr3_aa: CASSIGQGFGEAFF; cdr3_nt: TGCGCCAGCAGCATTGGACAGGGGTTTGGTGAAGCTTTCTTT
d_call: NA; v_call: TRBV15; j_call: TRBJ1-1; clone_size: NA; cdr3_aa: CATSIHNRDEAFF; cdr3_nt: TGTGCCACCAGCATCCACAACAGGGACGAAGCTTTCTTT
d_call: TRBD1; v_call: TRBV5-1; j_call: TRBJ2-1; clone_size: NA; cdr3_aa: CASSQDRGLPGEQFF; cdr3_nt: TGCGCCAGCAGCCAGGACAGGGGGCTACCAGGTGAGCAGTTCTTC
d_call: TRBD2; v_call: TRBV5-3; j_call: TRBJ2-1; clone_size: NA; cdr3_aa: CARSLGLAGPNEQFF; cdr3_nt: TGTGCCAGAAGCTTGGGACTAGCGGGACCCAATGAGCAGTTCTTC
d_call: NA; v_call: TRBV6-1; j_call: TRBJ1-5; clone_size: NA; cdr3_aa: CASSEAEAQPQHF; cdr3_nt: TGTGCCAGCAGTGAGGCGGAAGCCCAGCCCCAGCATTTT
d_call: NA; v_call: TRBV4-3; j_call: TRBJ1-2; clone_size: NA; cdr3_aa: CASSRMGGSYGYTF; cdr3_nt: TGCGCCAGCAGCCGAATGGGGGGAAGTTATGGCTACACCTTC
d_call: NA; v_call: TRBV5-1; j_call: TRBJ1-1; clone_size: NA; cdr3_aa: CASRGASNTEAFF; cdr3_nt: TGCGCCAGCAGGGGGGCCTCGAACACTGAAGCTTTCTTT
d_call: TRBD1; v_call: TRBV29-1; j_call: TRBJ1-2; clone_size: once; cdr3_aa: CSVGAGGGYGYTF; cdr3_nt: TGCAGCGTTGGGGCAGGGGGCGGCTATGGCTACACCTTC
d_call: TRBD2; v_call: TRBV11-2; j_call: TRBJ2-7; clone_size: NA; cdr3_aa: CASRATGGGTYEQYF; cdr3_nt: TGTGCCAGCAGGGCTACCGGCGGGGGAACCTACGAGCAGTACTTC
d_call: TRBD2; v_call: TRBV19; j_call: TRBJ2-1; clone_size: NA; cdr3_aa: CASSYGTSGLGQFF; cdr3_nt: TGTGCCAGTAGTTACGGGACTAGCGGCTTGGGGCAGTTCTTC
d_call: TRBD1; v_call: TRBV18; j_call: TRBJ1-2; clone_size: NA; cdr3_aa: CASSPGGTGVNYGYTF; cdr3_nt: TGTGCCAGCTCACCTGGCGGGACAGGGGTTAACTATGGCTACACCTTC
d_call: NA; v_call: TRBV6-5; j_call: TRBJ1-4; clone_size: NA; cdr3_aa: CASSDSLGGNEKLFF; cdr3_nt: TGTGCCAGCAGTGACTCCTTGGGAGGTAATGAAAAACTGTTTTTT